The T cell receptor (beta chain) described here comes from a study of naive and memory T cell subsets (dated by TCRdb to the late 2010s). About the investigation overall: The study applied an open-source, UMI-based TCR alpha and beta sequencing pipeline to sorted naive and memory peripheral blood T cell subsets. The results of the functional CMV T cell responses matched the IgG serology results in every case. RNA was DNase-treated and reverse transcribed with TCR constant-region primers, mostly using SuperScript III. General conclusions and limits of the study: In both CD4 and CD8 cells, a rise in Gini index and a fall in Shannon and inverse Simpson diversity were observed from naive through CM, EM and EMRA. After error correction, over 90% of naive TCR sequences appeared only once, giving much steeper abundance distributions than memory subsets. RNA-based TCR counts may be influenced by expression changes linked to T cell activation and differentiation. A power law was followed by TCR abundance, with an exponent that differed between naive and memory subsets but was consistent across the three individuals. The repertoire findings for the naive and memory subsets could not be validated against a ground truth, as none was available. Each clonotype was defined as a single alpha or beta chain sequence rather than as a paired alpha/beta receptor.

The germline V end is reduced by 6 bases and the J end by 0 bases; junction bases left unmatched: 4. Its CDR3 holds 14 amino acids, cysteine through phenylalanine. The only DNA kept is the CDR3, 42 bases in frame from the first base. Via the germline V gene, CDR1 is SQVTM and CDR2 ANQGSEA. TCR alpha and beta chain libraries were amplified separately from the second PCR step onward. To determine each donor's CMV status, fresh PBMCs were stimulated overnight with CMV viral lysate, and IFNgamma production from CD4+ T cells was then assessed. CD4 T cells were positively selected with Miltenyi beads, followed by positive selection of CD8 T cells from the CD4-negative fraction. After staining for CD3, CD4, CD8, CD45RA, CD27 and a live/dead dye, cells were sorted on a BD Aria II into four subsets based on CD45RA and CD27. Effector memory cells were sorted as CD45RA-CD27-, whereas EMRA cells were sorted as CD45RA+CD27-. A few healthy volunteers provided blood, and the blood of each volunteer was split into CD4 and CD8 T cells and then into four differentiation subsets. Roughly 120 ml of peripheral blood was collected from each donor, and PBMC were isolated by Ficoll-Paque PLUS density-gradient centrifugation. Sorted cells were lysed in RLT buffer, after which RNA was extracted using a Qiagen RNeasy kit and stored at -80 degrees C.

This clonotype was detected many times. Which antigen it targets is not known. There are no base qualities to consult, and no much larger clone falls within one base. The library came from UMI-ligation and nested PCR. The beta constant-region primer consisted of an equimolar mixture of two oligonucleotides that together covered TRBC1 and TRBC2. A single-stranded oligonucleotide bearing the SP2 primer plus a 12-nucleotide UMI was ligated onto the 3' end of the cDNA by T4 RNA ligase 1. The ligated cDNA went through four rounds of PCR with nested alpha and beta constant-region primers together with the SP2 primer. Incubation of the ligation reaction lasted about 19-24 hours at 16 degrees C. PCR2 was usually performed as a SYBR Green qPCR and halted at a preset threshold so that over-amplification would not occur. All purifications after the first were performed with Agencourt AMPure XP magnetic beads. Library quantification was done by Qubit, followed by a TapeStation check on which the main peak was expected at around 650 bp. Pooled libraries were sequenced on an Illumina MiSeq with v2 2x251 paired-end kits, typically giving about 0.85-2.3 million reads per sample. Each sample was pooled at 3.5 to 4 nM, and roughly 4.5-7% PhiX was included to help cluster recognition. Processing in the source paper ran as follows. V and J genes were assigned to Demultiplexor-processed FASTQ reads by Decombinator through tag matching, with a single base-pair mismatch being allowed. Collapsinator relied on UMIs to fix sequencing errors as well as frequency errors caused by PCR heterogeneity. TCRs were translated and CDR3s were extracted from the conserved cysteine to the FGXG phenylalanine by CDR3Translator, with non-productive sequences being flagged. Gini, Shannon entropy and inverse Simpson indices were calculated on repertoires subsampled to equal numbers of UMI-defined TCRs. Power-law fits to clonotype abundance distributions were performed by maximum likelihood within the linear range. On one naive CD8 sample, the pipeline and MIGEC gave similar UMI counts, unique TCR numbers and clonal distributions. The repertoires were searched for 5,500 to 8,000 CMV-associated CDR3 sequences that had been compiled from VDJdb and a published dataset. Starting from the raw public reads, TCRdb applied fastp trimming at Q25, assembled clones with MiXCR and retained in-frame beta chains. One record per CDR3 amino acid sequence lists the most common genes and DNA. The V and J calls shown here were made by TCRdb, not taken from the authors' results. Counted in this sample were around 35,000 distinct CDR3 sequences; approximately 12% of them appeared once. The ten largest make up 22% of the sample.

Input material: effector memory CD4+ T cells from blood. This sample's cell subset or site label indicates: effector memory, CD45RA- CD27-. The receptor chain draws on TRBV29-1 and TRBJ2-1; the junction holds 8 bases that match TRBD1. This TCR derives from a human donor in good health. The CDR3 in this case is CSVRDRGSYNEQFF. The nucleotide sequence is TGCAGCGTCAGAGACAGGGGCTCCTACAATGAGCAGTTCTTC.